The TCR beta chain described here comes from a study of T cells after yellow fever vaccination. This clonotype turned up a few times. Germline V gene lookup returns CDR1 SGDLS and CDR2 YYNGEE. Germline trimming cut 4 bases from V and 2 bases from J; bases unmatched to any gene: 7. The CDR3 totals 15 residues. TCRdb reprocessed the 5' RACE reads with MiXCR, giving one entry per CDR3 protein. Among about 260,000 distinct CDR3 sequences, over 4.5% were seen once, and the ten largest hold around 3.5%. J is TRBJ2-3 and V is TRBV9; 7 bases map to TRBD2. The receptor was isolated from a young man who received the YFV17D yellow fever vaccine. The sequences come from CD4+ T cells sorted from PBMCs, collected on the day of the yellow fever booster vaccination. The CDR3 sequence: CASSTSSGYTDTQYF. The CDR3 DNA reads as TGTGCCAGCAGCACCTCTAGCGGATACACAGATACGCAGTATTTT.